This T cell receptor (beta chain) came from a study of cytomegalovirus exposure and HLA in healthy donors. Study results and caveats: Analysis performed later found more than 15,000 TCR beta sequences associated with HLA alleles at 0.05 false discovery rate.

On this clone: The antigen is not known.

From germline, CDR1 is SGHDT and CDR2 YYEEEE. The V and J ends lost 0 bases and 6 bases, in that order; junction bases with no gene match: 8. CDR3 length: 17 residues. Primers included in the PCR were 60 Vbeta and 13 Jbeta primers. Libraries were prepared by immunoSEQ multiplex PCR; TCRdb keeps only in-frame clonotypes and omits some of them. In the table there are about 170,000 clones, about four fifths of which are singletons. Sequencing used PBMCs. The chain links TRBV5-6 to TRBJ2-1; 11 bases are a match to TRBD2. The TCR sequence derives from a woman aged 45-65 years in good health and CMV-seronegative. CDR3 coding DNA: TGTGCCAGCAGCTTGGGACTAGCGGGGCCCCCCCTCAATGAGCAGTTCTTC. As protein: CASSLGLAGPPLNEQFF.